The 18 T cell receptor beta chains presented below share a single source sample, sequenced in a study of blood T cell repertoires in COVID-19 (dated by TCRdb to the early 2020s). The library relied on the immunoSEQ multiplex PCR assay. The table was pulled from immuneACCESS by TCRdb, which kept in-frame rearrangements only. Such tables lose some clones; where checked, under half of the loss comes from unresolved V genes, and the rest has no known cause. The sample table lists some 170,000 clones, more than 80% of them with a count of one. Of the sample, roughly 8.2% is held by the ten largest clones. Sequenced input: peripheral blood. The receptors come from a woman in her sixties with acute or convalescent COVID-19.

This chain connects TRBV11-3 to TRBJ1-2; D gene ambiguous. Germline assignment: CDR1 SGHNT and CDR2 YENEEA. Deletions cut 1 base from V and 12 bases from J, with 18 bases between. The CDR3 is 14 amino acids. CDR3 in amino acids: CASSLAHRRGFHTF. CDR3 coding DNA: TGTGCCAGCAGCTTAGCCCACCGACGCGGCTTCCACACCTTC.

The genes are TRBV4-1 and TRBJ2-1; D is possibly TRBD2 (5 bases). Germline values: CDR1 MGHRA, CDR2 YSYEKL. The CDR3 length is 15 residues. Between the trimmed V and J ends, which lost 3 bases and 4 bases, there was a span of 13 bases. CDR3 protein: CASSQARGPYNEQFF. CDR3 bases: TGCGCCAGCAGCCAGGCCCGAGGGCCGTACAATGAGCAGTTCTTC.

This clone was counted a single time. The J gene is TRBJ1-3, the V gene TRBV19; D uncertain. The V gene's germline CDR1 is LNHDA and CDR2 SQIVND (reference sequence). The CDR3 spans 15 residues. The V and J ends lost 4 bases and 0 bases respectively, with 10 bases between them. The CDR3 loop is CASSNQAVSGNTIYF. In nucleotides, the CDR3 is TGTGCCAGTAGTAACCAGGCCGTCTCTGGAAACACCATATATTTT.

This chain connects TRBV7-2 to TRBJ2-1; D is uncertain. Trimming pared 1 base from V and 8 bases from J, leaving 3 bases between. Germline-derived CDR1 and CDR2 are SGHTA and FQGNSA. The CDR3 runs to 11 residues. CDR3 region: CASSLGHEQFF. CDR3 DNA sequence: TGTGCCAGCAGCTTAGGGCATGAGCAGTTCTTC.

The rearrangement links TRBV5-5 to TRBJ1-6, with 8 bases fitting TRBD1. The CDR3 runs to 15 residues. V shed 2 bases, J shed 7 bases, and the junction held 5 bases outside the gene matches. CDR1 and CDR2 from the germline V gene are SGHKS and YYEKEE (reference sequence). This chain's CDR3 is CASSFSDRENSPLHF. The CDR3 region has the DNA TGTGCCAGCAGCTTCTCGGACAGGGAAAATTCACCCCTCCACTTT. Variable domain in full (rest from reference TRBV5-5 and TRBJ1-6): DAGVTQSPTHLIKTRGQQVTLRCSPISGHKSVSWYQQVLGQGPQFIFQYYEKEERGRGNFPDRFSARQFPNYSSELNVNALLLGDSALYLCASSFSDRENSPLHFGNGTRLTVT.

The CDR3 DNA reads as TGTGCCAGCAGCCAGGGCCCAGCTAACTATGGCTACACCTTC. The encoded protein is CASSQGPANYGYTF. The chain has TRBV3-1 (or the pseudogene TRBV3-2) and TRBJ1-2; D is undetermined. CDR1 is LGHDT, CDR2 YNNKEL, per germline (reference sequence). V was cut by 3 bases and J by 0 bases, with 8 bases left in between. The CDR3 contains 14 residues.

The DNA of the CDR3 is TGCGCCAGCAGCAGGTCGACAGGGTACTCCTACGAGCAGTACTTC. As protein: CASSRSTGYSYEQYF. The chain is built from TRBV5-1 and TRBJ2-7; 7 nucleotides align to TRBD1. The junction had 7 bases not matched to a gene; V was cut back by 4 bases and J by 0 bases. Germline assignment: CDR1 SGHRS and CDR2 YFSETQ. The CDR3 runs to 15 residues. The full variable domain, in which reference TRBV5-1 and TRBJ2-7 provide the parts outside the CDR3, is KAGVTQTPRYLIKTRGQQVTLSCSPISGHRSVSWYQQTPGQGLQFLFEYFSETQRNKGNFPGRFSGRQFSNSRSEMNVSTLELGDSALYLCASSRSTGYSYEQYFGPGTRLTVT.

The CDR3 sequence is CASSFFYGDNQPQHF. CDR3 nucleotide sequence: TGTGCCAGCAGCTTCTTTTACGGGGACAATCAGCCCCAGCATTTT. V is TRBV5-5 and J is TRBJ1-5; unclear D gene. CDR1 and CDR2 (germline): SGHKS, YYEKEE (reference sequence). The CDR3 extends over 15 amino acids. V shed 2 bases and J shed 3 bases, with 12 bases lying between them.

The rearrangement uses TRBV11-1 and TRBJ2-1, with 8 bases that match TRBD1. CDR3 length equals 15 residues. Germline V gene lookup returns CDR1 SGHAT and CDR2 FQDESV (reference sequence). Trimming at V came to 2 bases and at J to 7 bases, leaving 7 bases not matched to a gene. The CDR3 loop reads CASSLKQGVPNEQFF. The CDR3 bases are TGTGCCAGCAGCTTAAAACAGGGGGTTCCAAATGAGCAGTTCTTC.

This rearrangement joins TRBV5-1 to TRBJ2-3; maybe TRBD2 (6 bases). V was pared by 5 bases and J by 1 base, with 29 bases between. In germline, CDR1 is SGHRS, CDR2 YFSETQ. This CDR3 is built from 20 residues. DNA of the CDR3: TGCGCCAGCAGAGTGGTTTTGGGCGGAACGCACGGGAGCCGCACAGATACGCAGTATTTT. Protein: CASRVVLGGTHGSRTDTQYF.

On this clone itself: An end of the junction does not agree with germline; a read error may underlie this. J is TRBJ1-5 and V is TRBV28; D is unresolved. This CDR3 has 14 amino acids. The germline V gene encodes CDR1 MDHEN and CDR2 SYDVKM. This CDR3 is CASSSNPSDQPQHF. The CDR3 nucleotides are TGTGCCAGCAGTTCAAACCCTAGCGATCAGCCCCAGCATTTT.

CDR3 in DNA: TGTGCCAGCAGCCCCGGACAGGTAAAGCAGTACTTC. Translation: CASSPGQVKQYF. The chain has TRBV7-9 and TRBJ2-7, with 7 positions matching TRBD1. Looked up from germline, CDR1 is SEHNR and CDR2 is FQNEAQ (reference sequence). The CDR3 has 12 residues. V was clipped by 5 bases and J by 8 bases; unmatched bases: 6.

The chain employs TRBV4-1 and TRBJ1-2; maybe TRBD1 (6 bases). CDR3 size: 15 residues. V gave up 0 bases and J gave up 4 bases, with 12 bases separating them. Germline CDR1 and CDR2: MGHRA and YSYEKL. In DNA form, the CDR3 reads TGCGCCAGCAGCCAAGAACAGGGTTTCGGCTATGGCTACACCTTC. It yields the protein CASSQEQGFGYGYTF.

The chain is built from TRBV5-1 and TRBJ1-3; D gene unclear. Germline V lookup: CDR1 SGHRS, CDR2 YFSETQ. The CDR3 loop spans 15 amino acids. V was pared by 3 bases and J by 4 bases, with 14 bases between. CDR3: CASSSPIARGNTIYF. The CDR3 DNA follows: TGCGCCAGCAGCTCCCCCATAGCGAGGGGAAACACCATATATTTT.

The chain employs TRBV30 and TRBJ1-1, with a tentative D call TRBD1 (6 bases). V was cut by 0 bases and J by 3 bases, with 17 bases left in between. CDR3 size: 16 residues. The germline V gene has CDR1 GTSNPN and CDR2 SVGIG (reference sequence). The CDR3 bases are TGTGCCTGGAGTGTACAGGGCGGGCCGGCGGACACTGAAGCTTTCTTT. Its translation: CAWSVQGGPADTEAFF.

The gene calls are TRBV18 and TRBJ1-5, with TRBD1 as a possible D gene (5 bases). V lost 6 bases and J 6 bases, leaving 12 bases between the germline ends. The V gene's germline CDR1 is KGHSH and CDR2 LQKENI. The CDR3 contains 13 residues. CDR3 bases: TGTGCCAGCTCTGGGTTAAGGGGTCAGCCCCAGCATTTT. Encoded protein: CASSGLRGQPQHF.

The chain has TRBV7-9 and TRBJ2-3; D is unclear. Trimming cost V 5 bases and J 1 base, with 16 bases left between them. The CDR3 sequence is 16 residues long. Germline CDR1 is SEHNR and CDR2 is FQNEAQ (reference sequence). CDR3 in amino acids: CASSHSLAARTDTQYF. The CDR3, as DNA: TGTGCCAGCAGCCATTCCTTGGCGGCCCGCACAGATACGCAGTATTTT. Combining the CDR3 with reference TRBV7-9 and TRBJ2-3 gives the whole variable domain DTGVSQNPRHKITKRGQNVTFRCDPISEHNRLYWYRQTLGQGPEFLTYFQNEAQLEKSRLLSDRFSAERPKGSFSTLEIQRTEQGDSAMYLCASSHSLAARTDTQYFGPGTRLTVL.

In this sample, this clone turned up a few times. V and J are TRBV11-2 and TRBJ1-1; D gene ambiguous. Germline CDR1 reads SGHAT; CDR2 reads FQNNGV. V dropped 1 base and J dropped 4 bases, with 10 bases sitting between them. This CDR3 is 14 amino acids long. Here the CDR3 reads CASSLVVRSTEAFF. CDR3 coding DNA: TGTGCCAGCAGCTTAGTGGTCAGGTCCACTGAAGCTTTCTTT.